These 3 T cell receptor beta chains came from one sample sequenced in a study of Ad26.COV2.S vaccination and SARS-CoV-2 variants. Measured with immunoSEQ multiplex PCR; TCRdb has only the in-frame clones, and not every one. The data contain approximately 350,000 clones, 83% of them seen just once; the ten biggest clones take up just under 7.5%. As for treatment: roughly 18 received Ad26.COV2.S at low or high dose, single or two shots; about 5 received placebo; per-sample allocation not given. On day 63 after the first injection, vaccine and placebo recipients gave samples. Sample: peripheral blood, taken in a trial of Ad26.COV2.S vaccine versus placebo. These receptors all come from a person aged 18-60 years who received the Ad26.COV2.S COVID-19 vaccine or a placebo.

This clone was counted a single time. The CDR3 region is CASSFEQGAYLNTEAFF. The CDR3 region has the DNA TGCGCCAGCAGCTTTGAACAGGGTGCTTATTTGAACACTGAAGCTTTCTTT. The chain carries TRBV5-1 and TRBJ1-1, with D possibly being TRBD1 (6 bases). The V gene lost 2 bases and the J gene lost 0 bases, with 17 bases spanning the gap. The length of the CDR3 is 17 residues. Germline V lookup: CDR1 SGHRS, CDR2 YFSETQ.

This clone was picked up a small number of times. The chain couples TRBV11-2 to TRBJ1-4; possible D gene TRBD1, 5 bases. Trimming removed 5 bases from V and 7 bases from J, with 17 bases in between. This CDR3 comprises 15 residues. Looked up from germline, CDR1 is SGHAT and CDR2 is FQNNGV. Here the CDR3 DNA reads TGTGCCAGCAGCCCTCTCGGGACGGGGGTTGAAAAACTGTTTTTT. It yields the protein CASSPLGTGVEKLFF.

The chain recombines TRBV19 with TRBJ2-2, with 9 bases that match TRBD2. Germline CDR1 is LNHDA and CDR2 is SQIVND (reference sequence). After removal of 10 bases from V and 4 bases from J, the junction contained 13 bases not matched to a gene. CDR3 size: 16 residues. As DNA, the CDR3 is TGTGCCACCCGTTCGAGGGGACTAGCTAGCACCGGGGAGCTGTTTTTT. Amino acids: CATRSRGLASTGELFF.